A selection of T cell receptor beta chains follows, all from one sample in a study of blood T cell repertoires in COVID-19. Libraries were prepared by immunoSEQ multiplex PCR; TCRdb keeps only in-frame clonotypes and omits some of them. The sample carries 200,000 to 250,000 clones, 70% to 90% recorded once. Input material: PBMCs or T cells enriched from blood (not recorded which). These receptors all come from a young man who had recovered from COVID-19. Each CDR3 is given without its conserved first and last residue. Fields, in order: J gene, V gene, CDR3 protein.

TRBJ2-1 TRBV14 ASSQVLARQF
TRBJ2-3 TRBV5-4 ASSPLDAGATDTQY
TRBJ2-1 TRBV9 ASSVVPGTSGTNEQF
TRBJ1-6 TRBV27 ASSFGTGGNSPLH
TRBJ1-5 TRBV2 ASTGTGGNQPQH
TRBJ2-1 TRBV9 ASGGSNEQF
TRBJ1-1 TRBV6-5 DARQLQGGNTEAF
TRBJ2-7 TRBV5-1 ASSWGTGASEQY
TRBJ1-6 TRBV11-2 ASSPTGAGNSPLH
TRBJ1-2 TRBV3-1/TRBV3-2 ASSLETYAKGRGYT
TRBJ2-3 TRBV9 ASSSGLVTDTQY
TRBJ2-5 TRBV25-1 ASSEPGAGWTQY
TRBJ2-1 TRBV6-6 ASRAQGFGEQF
TRBJ1-6 TRBV6-5 ASSYSVGTGNSPLH
TRBJ2-1 TRBV5-6 ASSLNQGAIDQF
TRBJ2-7 TRBV5-1 ASSSREGLYEQY
TRBJ2-7 TRBV6-5 ASSKGQGAQY
TRBJ2-3 TRBV7-9 ASRHGTSGGTDTQY
TRBJ2-7 TRBV5-1 ASSASEKYEQY
TRBJ2-7 TRBV28 ASSFGFPGEQY
TRBJ2-3 TRBV14 ASSLEREGPSDTQY
TRBJ1-2 TRBV4-2 ASSHGQVDGYT
TRBJ1-4 TRBV24-1 ATREDRGRREKLF
TRBJ2-7 TRBV7-8 ASSFSGLAGWRRSYEQY
TRBJ1-5 TRBV6-5 ASRRDREYYQPQH
TRBJ1-2 TRBV7-9 ASSSSVGWYT
TRBJ2-7 TRBV11-2 ASSRRVLHYEQY
TRBJ1-2 TRBV9 ASSVGAGINYGYT
TRBJ2-7 TRBV9 ASSVEQGEQY
TRBJ2-6 TRBV7-6 ASCRGRGLSGANVLT
TRBJ2-5 TRBV7-9 ASSLAGGGEETQY
TRBJ2-1 TRBV4-2 ASSLPSGGLNNEQF
TRBJ2-1 TRBV7-6 ASSPRYRSYNEQF
TRBJ1-1 TRBV4-1 ASSRTGGVGTEAF
TRBJ2-2 TRBV6-5 ASHPGRGLPGELF
TRBJ1-1 TRBV5-4 ASSLRYRAYTFNTEAF
TRBJ2-1 TRBV18 ASSPQQGTNYNEQF
TRBJ2-3 TRBV21-1 ASSKVTGTSCTDTQY
TRBJ2-1 TRBV11-2 ATRDYIYNEQF
TRBJ1-1 TRBV19 ASRNPGQGPAF
TRBJ2-3 TRBV11-3 ASSFQDTDTQY
TRBJ2-6 TRBV27 ASRLRDSYSGANVLT
TRBJ2-1 TRBV5-1 ASSFSGVLYNEQF
TRBJ1-4 TRBV6-5 ASRVRPLGNEKLF
TRBJ1-1 TRBV28 ASRDVGENTEAF
TRBJ1-1 TRBV7-9 ASSLPTDRDEAF
TRBJ1-3 TRBV10-3 AISDQGNSGNTIY
TRBJ1-2 TRBV18 ASSQDRAYGYT
TRBJ1-4 TRBV7-9 ASSLRAVEGEKLF
TRBJ2-7 TRBV30 AWSGVAGSEQY
TRBJ1-5 TRBV19 ASSSGQGWQPQH
TRBJ1-5 TRBV25-1 ASSEGQGHQPQH